These 32 T cell receptor beta chains share one sample of origin, sequenced in a study of OX40 agonist ivuxolimab in advanced cancers. The library came from the immunoSEQ multiplex PCR assay. Held by TCRdb, this immuneACCESS table contains in-frame sequences only and omits some clones. Under half of the omission traces to an unresolved V gene where checked; the cause of the rest is unknown. The sample data list around 92,000 clones, and more than 85% of these were observed just once. The top ten clones comprise 0.26% of the sample. The input for sequencing was CD4+ or CD8+ T cells sorted from blood, taken in a trial of the OX40 agonist ivuxolimab. Receptor source: an adult with an advanced solid tumor such as melanoma, head and neck, liver or kidney cancer.

The genes are TRBV6-5 and TRBJ2-4; D not certain. CDR3 size: 11 residues. Germline V lookup: CDR1 MNHEY, CDR2 SVGAGI. Trimming took off 10 bases at V and 6 bases at J, with 10 bases between the two ends. Here the CDR3 reads CATTYLNIQYF. The CDR3 DNA reads TGTGCCACTACTTATTTAAACATTCAGTACTTC.

V is TRBV28 and J is TRBJ1-1; D is uncertain. The CDR3 totals 12 residues. Germline values: CDR1 MDHEN, CDR2 SYDVKM. Between the trimmed V and J ends, which lost 7 bases and 9 bases, there was a span of 15 bases. The CDR3, as DNA: TGTGCCAGCACACTCCCCCCAGAGAAAGCTTTCTTT. Translating gives CASTLPPEKAFF.

The rearrangement uses TRBV7-9 and TRBJ1-1; perhaps TRBD1 as D (5 bases). The CDR3 has 17 residues. From germline, CDR1 is SEHNR and CDR2 FQNEAQ (reference sequence). V was pared by 2 bases and J by 5 bases, with 21 bases between. Here the CDR3 reads CASSLWGSPGMGTEAFF. CDR3 DNA sequence: TGTGCCAGCAGCTTATGGGGCAGTCCGGGAATGGGGACTGAAGCTTTCTTT.

The chain is built from TRBV4-2 and TRBJ2-3; D gene ambiguous. Trimming removed 3 bases at V and 4 bases at J, with 11 bases between. The CDR3 consists of 14 residues. From germline, CDR1 is LGHNA and CDR2 YNFKEQ. CDR3 DNA sequence: TGTGCCAGCAGCCATCCCCGATATTCAGATACGCAGTATTTT. Its translation: CASSHPRYSDTQYF.

The table lists this clone with a count of one. The chain has TRBV5-1 and TRBJ2-6; D is unclear. The CDR3 has 14 amino acids. V lost 7 bases and J 1 base, leaving 9 bases between the germline ends. CDR1 SGHRS and CDR2 YFSETQ come from the germline V gene. In DNA, the CDR3 is TGCGCCAGCGGGTTTGGTTCTGGGGCCAACGTCCTGACTTTC. Residues: CASGFGSGANVLTF.

This clone occurred once. The J gene is TRBJ1-1, the V gene TRBV10-3; a possible D gene is TRBD1 (6 bases). Deletions cut 5 bases from V and 4 bases from J, with 20 bases between. The CDR3 is made up of 16 amino acids. Germline assignment: CDR1 ENHRY and CDR2 SYGVKD. The CDR3 DNA follows: TGTGCCATCAGTCCCCTCCTACAGGGATTGGGCACTGAAGCTTTCTTT. Protein product: CAISPLLQGLGTEAFF.

V usage is TRBV2 and J usage is TRBJ2-2; D possibly matches TRBD1 or TRBD2 (5 bases each). The V and J ends lost 6 bases and 5 bases respectively, with 7 bases between them. CDR1 and CDR2 from the germline V gene are SNHLY and FYNNEI. CDR3 length equals 12 residues. The CDR3 sequence: CASRGETGELFF. The CDR3 DNA sequence: TGTGCCAGCAGAGGGGAGACCGGGGAGCTGTTTTTT. The complete variable domain, with remaining parts taken from reference TRBV2 and TRBJ2-2, reads EPEVTQTPSHQVTQMGQEVILRCVPISNHLYFYWYRQILGQKVEFLVSFYNNEISEKSEIFDDQFSVERPDGSNFTLKIRSTKLEDSAMYFCASRGETGELFFGEGSRLTVL.

The J gene is TRBJ2-1, the V gene TRBV10-3; D perhaps matches TRBD2 (5 bases). Trimming left V 0 bases short and J 6 bases short, with 9 bases between. The germline V gene has CDR1 ENHRY and CDR2 SYGVKD. This CDR3 is 14 amino acids long. As DNA, the CDR3 is TGTGCCATCAGTGAGTCGATACTAGGCAATGAGCAGTTCTTC. Amino acid sequence: CAISESILGNEQFF.

The V gene is TRBV5-1, the J gene TRBJ2-1; 7 bases line up with TRBD2. CDR3 length: 15 amino acids. Germline assignment: CDR1 SGHRS and CDR2 YFSETQ. J gave up 0 bases and V 3 bases, and 3 bases lay outside the gene matches. CDR3 region: CASSSSGASYNEQFF. The CDR3 DNA reads TGCGCCAGCAGCTCAAGCGGGGCCTCCTACAATGAGCAGTTCTTC.

The rearrangement uses TRBV5-1 and TRBJ2-1; TRBD1 aligns across 7 bases. CDR1 is SGHRS and CDR2 is YFSETQ in the germline V gene. After removal of 6 bases from V and 3 bases from J, the junction contained 3 bases not matched to a gene. CDR3 length: 13 amino acids. The CDR3 is CASTRDSYNEQFF. Here the CDR3 DNA reads TGCGCCAGCACCCGGGACAGCTACAATGAGCAGTTCTTC.

The chain joins TRBV2 to TRBJ2-2; TRBD1 or TRBD2 may be the D gene (5 bases each). Germline loops: CDR1 SNHLY, CDR2 FYNNEI. Trimming cost V 5 bases and J 7 bases, with 17 bases left between them. The CDR3 has 15 residues. The CDR3 nucleotides are TGTGCCAGCAGTTTCTGGGGACCGGCAGACGGGGAGCTGTTTTTT. Its translation is CASSFWGPADGELFF.

This chain links TRBV27 with TRBJ1-1; 9 bases map to TRBD1. The CDR3 totals 15 residues. Losses at the gene ends were 6 bases for V and 1 base for J; bases not matched to a gene: 6. Germline V gene sequence: CDR1 MNHEY, CDR2 SMNVEV (reference sequence). CDR3 sequence: CASSRRGQGNTEAFF. CDR3 DNA sequence: TGTGCCAGCAGCCGACGGGGACAGGGGAACACTGAAGCTTTCTTT.

The rearrangement joins TRBV11-3 to TRBJ2-3; D is uncertain. Germline lookup yields CDR1 SGHNT and CDR2 YENEEA. The V gene lost 4 bases and the J gene lost 2 bases, with 4 bases spanning the gap. The CDR3 runs to 12 residues. For the CDR3, the DNA is TGTGCCAGCAGCTACCACACAGATACGCAGTATTTT. Translation: CASSYHTDTQYF.

The chain joins TRBV28 to TRBJ1-5; D not certain. The CDR3 has 15 amino acids. Trimming took off 2 bases at V and 8 bases at J, with 16 bases between the two ends. Germline V CDR1 and CDR2: MDHEN, SYDVKM. CDR3 loop: CASSLRTAGREPQHF. DNA of the CDR3: TGTGCCAGCAGTTTAAGGACGGCGGGTAGGGAGCCCCAGCATTTT.

The V gene is TRBV30, the J gene TRBJ1-6; no clear D gene. The V end lost 4 bases, the J end lost 9 bases, and 19 bases lay between the germline ends. Germline CDR1 is GTSNPN and CDR2 is SVGIG (reference sequence). The length of the CDR3 is 15 residues. The CDR3 DNA reads TGTGCCTGGACATCAATCGGCTTCGGTGGTTCACCCCTCCACTTT. This codes for CAWTSIGFGGSPLHF.

This clone was detected only a few times. The chain links TRBV12-5 to TRBJ2-1; a possible D gene is TRBD2 (5 bases). The CDR3 is 17 amino acids. In germline, CDR1 is LGHNT, CDR2 FRNRAP. The V end lost 2 bases, the J end lost 0 bases, and 14 bases lay between the germline ends. The CDR3 DNA sequence: TGTGCTAGTGGTTTGCCCTTCCTAGCCAGCTCCTACAATGAGCAGTTCTTC. Amino acid sequence: CASGLPFLASSYNEQFF. The whole variable domain, filled in from reference TRBV12-5 and TRBJ2-1, reads DARVTQTPRHKVTEMGQEVTMRCQPILGHNTVFWYRQTMMQGLELLAYFRNRAPLDDSGMPKDRFSAEMPDATLATLKIQPSEPRDSAVYFCASGLPFLASSYNEQFFGPGTRLTVL.

This sequence joins TRBV28 and TRBJ1-3; D unclear. Trimming left V 2 bases short and J 3 bases short, with 20 bases between. Germline values: CDR1 MDHEN, CDR2 SYDVKM. This CDR3 spans 18 amino acids. CDR3 region: CASSLAGIYTLGGNTIYF. CDR3 DNA sequence: TGTGCCAGCAGTTTAGCTGGGATATATACTCTAGGTGGAAACACCATATATTTT.

The rearrangement links TRBV30 to TRBJ2-5, with TRBD1 matching 9 bases. V shed 2 bases, J shed 5 bases, and the junction held 6 bases outside the gene matches. Germline V gene lookup returns CDR1 GTSNPN and CDR2 SVGIG (reference sequence). This CDR3 is built from 14 residues. CDR3 protein: CAWSLGTGRETQYF. The CDR3 nucleotides read TGTGCCTGGAGTTTGGGGACAGGGCGGGAGACCCAGTACTTC.

The chain joins TRBV7-8 to TRBJ1-1; TRBD1 matches 9 bases. Germline loops: CDR1 SGHVS, CDR2 FQNEAQ. This CDR3 spans 16 amino acids. V gave up 5 bases and J gave up 2 bases; unmatched junction bases: 9. CDR3 sequence reads: CASSLRGTGTNTEAFF. The CDR3 DNA follows: TGTGCCAGCAGCCTACGCGGGACAGGGACAAACACTGAAGCTTTCTTT.

There are a few counts of this clone. V gene TRBV7-9 combines with J gene TRBJ1-2; a weak D match, TRBD1 (6 bases). In germline, CDR1 is SEHNR, CDR2 FQNEAQ (reference sequence). Trimming removed 4 bases from V and 6 bases from J, with 15 bases in between. CDR3 size: 14 residues. CDR3 DNA sequence: TGTGCCAGCAGCTCTCAGGGGATTTTCCATGGCTACACCTTC. Its translation is CASSSQGIFHGYTF.

The V gene is TRBV15, the J gene TRBJ1-5; D gene ambiguous. The germline V gene encodes CDR1 LNHNV and CDR2 YYDKDF (reference sequence). This CDR3 has 12 amino acids. V was trimmed by 1 base and J by 5 bases, leaving 3 bases between them. CDR3 amino acids: CATSRGYQPQHF. In DNA form, the CDR3 reads TGTGCCACCAGCAGAGGCTATCAGCCCCAGCATTTT.

The rearrangement links TRBV6-1 to TRBJ2-2; D remains unclear. Germline CDR1 MNHNS, CDR2 SASEGT. The CDR3 has 14 amino acids. V dropped 2 bases and J dropped 3 bases, with 7 bases sitting between them. The CDR3 loop reads CASSEREYTGELFF. The CDR3 DNA reads TGTGCCAGCAGTGAAAGAGAGTACACCGGGGAGCTGTTTTTT.

The chain has TRBV25-1 and TRBJ1-3; tentative D call: TRBD1 (5 bases). The CDR3 runs 15 residues. CDR1 is MGHDK and CDR2 is SYGVNS in the germline V gene. Trimming left V 7 bases short and J 0 bases short, with 13 bases between. The CDR3 spells CASTDSPYSGNTIYF. DNA of the CDR3: TGTGCCAGCACTGACAGCCCTTACTCTGGAAACACCATATATTTT.

This CDR3 reads CASSFTRTDTQYF. The CDR3 region has the DNA TGTGCCAGCAGCTTTACCCGCACAGATACGCAGTATTTT. The chain has TRBV7-8 and TRBJ2-3, with D unclear. CDR1 is SGHVS, CDR2 FQNEAQ, per germline. V lost 3 bases and J 1 base, leaving 5 bases between the germline ends. The CDR3 is 13 amino acids.

The genes are TRBV12-5 and TRBJ1-5, with D tentatively TRBD1 (5 bases). V lost 4 bases and J 2 bases, leaving 9 bases between the germline ends. From germline, CDR1 is LGHNT and CDR2 FRNRAP. This CDR3 is built from 14 residues. The CDR3 coding sequence is TGTGCTAGTGGTTCGCCGACAGGCAATCAGCCCCAGCATTTT. Translated: CASGSPTGNQPQHF. Variable domain in full (rest from reference TRBV12-5 and TRBJ1-5): DARVTQTPRHKVTEMGQEVTMRCQPILGHNTVFWYRQTMMQGLELLAYFRNRAPLDDSGMPKDRFSAEMPDATLATLKIQPSEPRDSAVYFCASGSPTGNQPQHFGDGTRLSIL.

This rearrangement joins TRBV7-2 to TRBJ2-1, with D possibly called TRBD1 or TRBD2 (5 bases each). CDR3 size: 16 residues. V lost 5 bases to trimming and J lost 1 base, with 15 bases between them. Germline lookup yields CDR1 SGHTA and CDR2 FQGNSA. The CDR3 here is CASSPGGSGSYNEQFF. CDR3 DNA sequence: TGTGCCAGCAGCCCTGGGGGTAGTGGGTCCTACAATGAGCAGTTCTTC.

V usage is TRBV11-2 and J usage is TRBJ2-2, with a weak D call TRBD1 (6 bases). This CDR3 has 15 amino acids. V dropped 1 base and J dropped 5 bases, with 11 bases sitting between them. CDR1 is SGHAT and CDR2 is FQNNGV in the germline V gene. The chain's CDR3 is CASSLAPGATGELFF. In DNA form, the CDR3 reads TGTGCCAGCAGCTTAGCCCCAGGGGCTACCGGGGAGCTGTTTTTT.

The chain carries TRBV10-3 and TRBJ2-1; D may be TRBD2 (6 bases). The CDR3 length is 18 residues. The V gene lost 5 bases and the J gene lost 6 bases, with 26 bases spanning the gap. Germline CDR1 ENHRY, CDR2 SYGVKD. The CDR3 bases are TGTGCCATCAGTATTACTGAACTGGGGACTCCTAGCGCCAATGAGCAGTTCTTC. This sequence encodes CAISITELGTPSANEQFF.

The genes are TRBV7-2 and TRBJ2-5, with D possibly being TRBD1 or TRBD2 (5 bases each). Germline V gives CDR1 SGHTA, CDR2 FQGNSA. Trimming removed 3 bases at V and 4 bases at J, with 12 bases between. This CDR3 comprises 14 residues. The CDR3: CASSFWNGAETQYF. In DNA form, the CDR3 reads TGTGCCAGCAGCTTTTGGAACGGGGCAGAGACCCAGTACTTC.

V gene TRBV20-1 combines with J gene TRBJ1-5; D is ambiguous. Trimming stripped 5 bases from V and 4 bases from J, with 6 bases between. Germline-derived CDR1 and CDR2 are DFQATT and SNEGSKA (reference sequence). The length of the CDR3 is 11 residues. The CDR3 DNA follows: TGCAGTGCTTTGGGGAATCAGCCCCAGCATTTT. Protein: CSALGNQPQHF.

The chain combines TRBV7-8 with TRBJ1-3; D unresolved. Germline lookup yields CDR1 SGHVS and CDR2 FQNEAQ. The CDR3 loop spans 15 amino acids. V lost 1 base, J lost 3 bases, and 10 bases lay in between. In DNA, the CDR3 is TGTGCCAGCAGCTTAGGACGTCTTGTTGGAAACACCATATATTTT. Translating gives CASSLGRLVGNTIYF.

The genes are TRBV6-4 and TRBJ2-1; 8 nucleotides match TRBD2. The CDR3 sequence is 16 residues long. J lost 6 bases, V lost 6 bases, and 13 bases had no gene match. Germline assignment: CDR1 MRHNA and CDR2 SNTAGT. CDR3 sequence reads: CASSPGAAGGLNEQFF. The CDR3 DNA follows: TGTGCCAGCAGCCCTGGGGCCGCGGGGGGCCTCAATGAGCAGTTCTTC.